The subject of this entry is one T cell receptor (beta chain). Within the sample, other DNA sequences also encode this same CDR3. The data derive from a study of blood T cell repertoires in COVID-19. Study-wide background: Some COVID-19 samples were acute and others convalescent; all came from the United States, Italy and Spain. T cells, B-cell-depleted T cells, or PBMCs provided the cDNA or gDNA that served as material.

TCRdb's table, derived via immunoSEQ multiplex PCR, lists solely in-frame clones and lacks some. The sample includes roughly 340,000 clones, 87% seen only once; the top ten take less than 2.5%. The receptor's source is a man in his forties in a cohort exposed to, infected with or recovered from COVID-19 (not recorded which). The sample consisted of PBMCs or T cells enriched from blood (not recorded which).

The CDR3 DNA sequence: TGTGCCAGCAGTCCCTCTTCCTACGAGCAGTACTTC. Translating it yields CASSPSSYEQYF. The chain joins TRBV27 to TRBJ2-7; D is uncertain. V was shortened by 5 bases and J by 1 base, with 6 bases between the two germline ends. From germline, CDR1 is MNHEY and CDR2 SMNVEV (reference sequence). CDR3 length: 12 residues.